The 10 T cell receptor beta chains given below trace back to one sample, sequenced in a study of blood T cell repertoires in COVID-19. Here immunoSEQ multiplex PCR was the method, and the copy in TCRdb shows in-frame clones only, minus some. The top ten clones hold over 2.5% of a sample with roughly 100,000 clones, 85% to 90% of them seen once. The sequencing input was peripheral blood. These receptor sequences come from a man aged 50-60 years with active or convalescent COVID-19.

The chain joins TRBV7-2 to TRBJ2-5; possibly TRBD2 for D (5 bases). CDR3 size: 12 residues. Trimming left V 2 bases short and J 4 bases short, with 5 bases between. Per the germline V gene, CDR1 is SGHTA and CDR2 is FQGNSA. This CDR3 reads CASSLLAETQYF. CDR3 bases: TGTGCCAGCAGCTTACTAGCAGAGACCCAGTACTTC.

V gene TRBV5-1 combines with J gene TRBJ2-5, with 11 bases fitting TRBD2. Germline CDR1 and CDR2: SGHRS and YFSETQ. The CDR3 has 15 amino acids. With V trimmed by 3 bases and J by 5 bases, 6 bases remained unmatched. The CDR3 sequence: CASSSTLAGGETQYF. In DNA, the CDR3 is TGCGCCAGCAGCTCTACTCTAGCGGGGGGCGAGACCCAGTACTTC.

This rearrangement joins TRBV19 to TRBJ1-5; possibly TRBD1 for D (6 bases). Looked up from germline, CDR1 is LNHDA and CDR2 is SQIVND (reference sequence). The CDR3 contains 15 residues. Trimming took 11 bases from V and 0 from J, leaving 17 bases between them. CDR3 coding DNA: TGTGCCGGACAGAGTACAGGAATTAGCAATCAGCCCCAGCATTTT. It translates to CAGQSTGISNQPQHF.

The chain's CDR3 is CASSRQIQGSSSGYTF. In DNA form, the CDR3 reads TGCGCCAGCAGCCGACAGATACAGGGGTCGTCTAGCGGCTACACCTTC. This rearrangement joins TRBV4-3 to TRBJ1-2; 7 nucleotides line up with TRBD1. The CDR3 is 16 amino acids. Trimming cost V 4 bases and J 8 bases; bases outside gene matches: 16. Germline-derived CDR1 and CDR2 are LGHNA and YSLEER.

This sequence joins TRBV2 and TRBJ2-4; TRBD2 is a possible D gene (6 bases). V dropped 8 bases and J dropped 0 bases, with 11 bases sitting between them. Germline V gene sequence: CDR1 SNHLY, CDR2 FYNNEI. The CDR3 consists of 14 residues. The CDR3 here is CASELGGAKNIQYF. DNA for the CDR3: TGTGCCAGCGAACTCGGGGGAGCCAAAAACATTCAGTACTTC.

The V call is TRBV7-6, the J call TRBJ2-7, with D perhaps TRBD1 (6 bases). This CDR3 is 15 amino acids long. The V end was cut by 1 base, the J end by 1 base, with 11 bases between. Germline CDR1 and CDR2: SGHVS and FNYEAQ. CDR3 region: CASSLDGGLSYEQYF. Written as DNA, the CDR3 is TGTGCCAGCAGCTTAGATGGGGGCCTTTCCTACGAGCAGTACTTC.

This clone showed up just a few times. The chain couples TRBV14 to TRBJ1-5; D may be TRBD1 (6 bases). This CDR3 is 12 amino acids long. The germline CDR1 and CDR2 sequences are SGHDN and FVKESK. V was pared by 2 bases and J by 7 bases, with 6 bases between. DNA of the CDR3: TGTGCCAGCAGCCAACAGGGGCAGCCCCAGCATTTT. Translating gives CASSQQGQPQHF.

The rearrangement links TRBV15 to TRBJ2-3; a possible D gene is TRBD2 (6 bases). Germline V gene lookup returns CDR1 LNHNV and CDR2 YYDKDF (reference sequence). The CDR3 sequence is 14 residues long. The V and J ends lost 8 bases and 4 bases respectively, with 16 bases between them. The CDR3 region is CATAVGGLSDTQYF. The CDR3 nucleotides read TGTGCCACCGCGGTGGGGGGTTTGTCAGATACGCAGTATTTT.

V gene TRBV29-1 combines with J gene TRBJ2-3, with D possibly being TRBD1 (5 bases). CDR1 and CDR2 (germline): SQVTM, ANQGSEA. The CDR3 covers 12 residues. V lost 4 bases to trimming and J lost 6 bases, with 11 bases between them. CDR3 amino acids: CSVVVGVDTQYF. CDR3 in DNA: TGCAGCGTTGTTGTAGGGGTCGATACGCAGTATTTT.

This chain uses TRBV19 with TRBJ2-5; 10 bases map to TRBD2. This CDR3 is built from 14 residues. Looked up from germline, CDR1 is LNHDA and CDR2 is SQIVND (reference sequence). The ends lost 6 bases at V and 5 bases at J; junction bases unmatched: 6. For the CDR3, the DNA is TGTGCCAGTAGCCTAGCGGGGGTTAGGGAGACCCAGTACTTC. It codes for CASSLAGVRETQYF.